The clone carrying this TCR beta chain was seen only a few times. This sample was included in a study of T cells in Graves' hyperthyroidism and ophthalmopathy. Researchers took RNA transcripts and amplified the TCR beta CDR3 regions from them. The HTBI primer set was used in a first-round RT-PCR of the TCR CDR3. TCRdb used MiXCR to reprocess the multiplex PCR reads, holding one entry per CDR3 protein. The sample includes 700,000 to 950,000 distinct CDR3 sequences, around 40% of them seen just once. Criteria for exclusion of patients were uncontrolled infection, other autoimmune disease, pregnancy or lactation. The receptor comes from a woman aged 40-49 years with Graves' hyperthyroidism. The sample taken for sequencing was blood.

The CDR3 is CASSLDAPSISHYGYTF. CDR3 coding DNA: TGTGCCAGCAGCTTAGATGCCCCCTCCATCAGCCACTATGGCTACACCTTC. The V call is TRBV7-2, the J call TRBJ1-2; D remains ambiguous. Germline values: CDR1 SGHTA, CDR2 FQGNSA. The CDR3 is 17 residues long. V lost 1 base and J 3 bases, leaving 18 bases between the germline ends.